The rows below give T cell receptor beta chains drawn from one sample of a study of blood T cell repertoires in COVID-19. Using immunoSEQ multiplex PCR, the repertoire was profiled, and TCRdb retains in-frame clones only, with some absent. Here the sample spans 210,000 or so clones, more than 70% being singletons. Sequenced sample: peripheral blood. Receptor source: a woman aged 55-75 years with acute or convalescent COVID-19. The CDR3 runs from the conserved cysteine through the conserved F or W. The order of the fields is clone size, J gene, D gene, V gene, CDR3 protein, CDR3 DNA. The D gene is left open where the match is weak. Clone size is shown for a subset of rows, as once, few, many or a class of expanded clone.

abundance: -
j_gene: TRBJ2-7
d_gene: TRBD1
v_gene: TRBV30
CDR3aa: CASGQGRGYEQYF
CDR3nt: TGTGCCTCCGGACAGGGAAGAGGCTACGAGCAGTACTTC

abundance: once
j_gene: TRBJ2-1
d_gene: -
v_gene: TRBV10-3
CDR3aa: CAISQLGGGSNEQFF
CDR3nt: TGTGCCATCAGTCAGCTAGGGGGGGGGAGCAATGAGCAGTTCTTC

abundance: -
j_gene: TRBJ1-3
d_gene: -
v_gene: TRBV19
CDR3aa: CASSPRQDGSSGNTIYF
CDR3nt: TGTGCCAGTAGTCCCCGACAGGATGGGTCTTCTGGAAACACCATATATTTT

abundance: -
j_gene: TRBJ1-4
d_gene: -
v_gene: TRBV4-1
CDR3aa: CASSHNTGYPDEKLFF
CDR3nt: TGCGCCAGCAGCCATAATACAGGGTACCCCGATGAAAAACTGTTTTTT

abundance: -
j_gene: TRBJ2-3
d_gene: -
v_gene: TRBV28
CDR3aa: CASSFEKGRPQLSTDTQYF
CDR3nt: TGTGCCAGCAGTTTTGAAAAGGGGAGGCCCCAATTAAGCACAGATACGCAGTATTTT

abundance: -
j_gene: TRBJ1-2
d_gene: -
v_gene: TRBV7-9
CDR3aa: CASSLILGQPYTF
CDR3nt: TGTGCCAGCAGCTTGATCTTAGGACAGCCCTACACCTTC

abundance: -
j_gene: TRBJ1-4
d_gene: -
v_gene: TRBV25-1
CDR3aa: CASRAIDDNANEKLFF
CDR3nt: TGTGCCAGCAGGGCTATTGACGACAATGCTAATGAAAAACTGTTTTTT

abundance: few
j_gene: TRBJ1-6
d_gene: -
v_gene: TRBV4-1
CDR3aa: CASSQLSGQINSPLHF
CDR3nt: TGCGCCAGCAGCCAACTCTCTGGACAGATCAATTCACCCCTCCACTTT

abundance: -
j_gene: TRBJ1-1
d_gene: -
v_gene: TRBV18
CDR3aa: CASSPDKVKSTEAFF
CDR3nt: TGTGCCAGCTCACCCGACAAGGTGAAGAGCACTGAAGCTTTCTTT

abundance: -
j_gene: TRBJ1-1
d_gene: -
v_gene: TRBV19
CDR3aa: CASSTWDTRGTEAFF
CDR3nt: TGTGCCAGTAGTACCTGGGACACCCGGGGCACTGAAGCTTTCTTT

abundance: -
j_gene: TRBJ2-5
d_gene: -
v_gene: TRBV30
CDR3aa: CAWSRSGETQYF
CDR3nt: TGTGCCTGGAGTCGGAGCGGAGAGACCCAGTACTTC

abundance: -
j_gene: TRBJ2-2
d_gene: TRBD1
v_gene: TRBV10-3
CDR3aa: CAITSGQGDGTGELFF
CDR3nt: TGTGCCATCACATCCGGACAGGGGGATGGCACCGGGGAGCTGTTTTTT

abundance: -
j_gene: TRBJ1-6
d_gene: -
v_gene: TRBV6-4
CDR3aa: CASREGRNSPLHF
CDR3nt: TGTGCCAGCAGAGAGGGTCGGAATTCACCCCTCCACTTT

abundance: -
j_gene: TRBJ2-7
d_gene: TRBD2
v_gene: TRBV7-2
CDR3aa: CASSLVTSGSHEQYF
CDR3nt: TGTGCCAGCAGCTTAGTGACTAGCGGGAGCCACGAGCAGTACTTC

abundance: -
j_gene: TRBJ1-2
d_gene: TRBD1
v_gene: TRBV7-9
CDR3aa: CASSQGQGFRNTF
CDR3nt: TGTGCCAGCAGCCAAGGACAGGGATTTAGAAACACCTTC

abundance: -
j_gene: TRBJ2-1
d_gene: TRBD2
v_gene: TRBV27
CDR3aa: CASSSLLAGTYNEQFF
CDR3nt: TGTGCCAGCAGTTCCCTACTAGCGGGTACCTACAATGAGCAGTTCTTC

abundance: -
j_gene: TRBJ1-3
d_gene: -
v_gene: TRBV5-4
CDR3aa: CASSLNPSDTIYF
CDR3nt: TGTGCCAGCAGCTTGAACCCGTCAGACACCATATATTTT

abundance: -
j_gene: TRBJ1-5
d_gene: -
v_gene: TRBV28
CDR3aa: CASSLPGPGNQPQHF
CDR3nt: TGTGCCAGCAGTTTACCAGGGCCTGGCAATCAGCCCCAGCATTTT

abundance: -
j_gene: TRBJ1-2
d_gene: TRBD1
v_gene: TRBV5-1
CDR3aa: CASSLGQGAKGYTF
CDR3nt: TGCGCCAGCAGCTTGGGACAGGGGGCAAAAGGCTACACCTTC

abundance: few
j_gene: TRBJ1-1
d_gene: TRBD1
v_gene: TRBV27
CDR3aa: CASSSRQGIVNTEAFF
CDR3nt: TGTGCCAGCAGTTCCCGACAGGGAATTGTGAACACTGAAGCTTTCTTT

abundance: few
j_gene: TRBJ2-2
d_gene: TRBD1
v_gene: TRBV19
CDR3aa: CASSILLLTGATGELFF
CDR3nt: TGTGCCAGTAGTATCCTTCTCCTGACAGGGGCCACCGGGGAGCTGTTTTTT

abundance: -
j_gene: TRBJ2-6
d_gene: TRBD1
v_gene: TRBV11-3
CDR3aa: CASSLEGGTGGSPYPSGANVLTF
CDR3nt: TGTGCCAGCAGCTTAGAAGGGGGGACAGGGGGATCCCCTTACCCCTCTGGGGCCAACGTCCTGACTTTC

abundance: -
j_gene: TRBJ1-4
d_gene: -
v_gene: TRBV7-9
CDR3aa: CASSLGQGREKLFF
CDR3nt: TGTGCCAGCAGCTTAGGGCAGGGGCGGGAAAAACTGTTTTTT

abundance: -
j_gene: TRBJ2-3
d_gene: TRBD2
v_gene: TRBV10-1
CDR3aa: CASSGAGGQDTQYF
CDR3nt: TGCGCCAGCAGTGGAGCGGGGGGGCAAGATACGCAGTATTTT

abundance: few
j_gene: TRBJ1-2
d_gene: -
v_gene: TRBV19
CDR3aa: CASSIDRGDGYTF
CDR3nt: TGTGCCAGTAGTATAGATCGGGGGGACGGCTACACCTTC

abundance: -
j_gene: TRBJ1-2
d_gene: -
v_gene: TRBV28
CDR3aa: CASSSRGGTGYTF
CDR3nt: TGTGCCAGCAGTTCTAGGGGGGGCACTGGCTACACCTTC

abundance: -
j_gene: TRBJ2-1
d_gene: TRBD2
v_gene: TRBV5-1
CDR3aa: CASSYRTSGSNEQFF
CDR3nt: TGCGCCAGCAGCTACCGGACTAGCGGGAGTAATGAGCAGTTCTTC

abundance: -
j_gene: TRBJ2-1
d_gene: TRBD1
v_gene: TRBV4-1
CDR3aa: CASSQGGQYNEQFF
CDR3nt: TGCGCCAGCAGCCAAGGGGGACAGTACAATGAGCAGTTCTTC

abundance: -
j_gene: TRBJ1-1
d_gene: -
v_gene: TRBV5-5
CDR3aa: CASSLEGLTEAFF
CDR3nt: TGTGCCAGCAGCTTGGAGGGGTTAACTGAAGCTTTCTTT

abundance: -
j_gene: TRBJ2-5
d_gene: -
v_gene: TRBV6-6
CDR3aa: CASSYSRQNQETQYF
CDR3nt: TGTGCCAGCAGTTACTCGAGGCAGAACCAAGAGACCCAGTACTTC

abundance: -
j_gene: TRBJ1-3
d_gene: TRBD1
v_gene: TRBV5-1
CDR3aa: CASSPTGRSGNTIYF
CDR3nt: TGCGCCAGCAGCCCGACAGGGCGCTCTGGAAACACCATATATTTT

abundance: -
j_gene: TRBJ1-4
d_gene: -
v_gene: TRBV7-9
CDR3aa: CASMRGEKLFF
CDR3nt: TGTGCCAGCATGCGAGGTGAAAAACTGTTTTTT

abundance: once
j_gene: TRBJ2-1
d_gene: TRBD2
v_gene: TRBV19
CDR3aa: CAVGRAGDNEQFF
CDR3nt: TGTGCCGTAGGTAGAGCGGGGGACAATGAGCAGTTCTTC

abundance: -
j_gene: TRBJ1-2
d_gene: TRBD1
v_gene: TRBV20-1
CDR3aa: CSASPQGANYGYTF
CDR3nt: TGCAGTGCTAGTCCGCAGGGGGCTAACTATGGCTACACCTTC

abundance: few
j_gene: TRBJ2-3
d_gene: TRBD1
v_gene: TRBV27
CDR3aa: CASSLGTGAHRSGTDTQYF
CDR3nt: TGTGCCAGCAGTTTAGGGACAGGGGCCCATCGATCGGGCACAGATACGCAGTATTTT

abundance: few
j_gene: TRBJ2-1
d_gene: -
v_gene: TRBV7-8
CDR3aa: CASSGPLRFNPYNEQFF
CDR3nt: TGTGCCAGCAGCGGGCCCCTACGGTTTAACCCCTACAATGAGCAGTTCTTC

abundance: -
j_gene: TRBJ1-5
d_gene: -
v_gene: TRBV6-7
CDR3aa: CASIYGPWRRKVRYGNQPQHF
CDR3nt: TGTGCCAGCATCTACGGTCCTTGGAGAAGGAAGGTTAGGTATGGCAATCAGCCCCAGCATTTT

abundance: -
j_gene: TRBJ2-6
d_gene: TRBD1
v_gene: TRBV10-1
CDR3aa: CASSGLRTGVGANVLTF
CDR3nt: TGCGCCAGCAGTGGCCTCCGGACAGGGGTCGGGGCCAACGTCCTGACTTTC

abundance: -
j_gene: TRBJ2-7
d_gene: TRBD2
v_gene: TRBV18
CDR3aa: CASSPTGGLSYEQYF
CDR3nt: TGTGCCAGCTCACCAACGGGAGGGTTGTCCTACGAGCAGTACTTC

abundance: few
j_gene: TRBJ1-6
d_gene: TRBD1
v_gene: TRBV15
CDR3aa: CATSRSGQGYSPLHF
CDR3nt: TGTGCCACCAGCAGGTCGGGACAGGGGTATTCACCCCTCCACTTT

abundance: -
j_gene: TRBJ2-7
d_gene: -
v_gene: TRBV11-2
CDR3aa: CASSFLPPGEVYEQYF
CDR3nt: TGTGCCAGCAGCTTTCTCCCCCCCGGGGAGGTCTACGAGCAGTACTTC

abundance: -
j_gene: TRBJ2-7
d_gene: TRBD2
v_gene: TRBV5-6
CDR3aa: CASSSLSGRGAYEQYF
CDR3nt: TGTGCCAGCAGCTCCCTAAGCGGGAGGGGGGCCTACGAGCAGTACTTC

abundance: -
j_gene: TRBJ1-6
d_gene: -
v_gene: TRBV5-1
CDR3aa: CASSLGQYQGSYNSPLHF
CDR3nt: TGCGCCAGCAGCTTGGGGCAATATCAGGGCTCCTATAATTCACCCCTCCACTTT

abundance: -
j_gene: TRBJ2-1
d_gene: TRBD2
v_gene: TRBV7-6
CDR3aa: CASSSGLAGPYNEQFF
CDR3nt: TGTGCCAGCAGTTCCGGACTAGCGGGGCCCTACAATGAGCAGTTCTTC

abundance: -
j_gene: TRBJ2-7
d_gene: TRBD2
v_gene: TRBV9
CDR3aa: CASSSGGDEQYF
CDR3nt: TGTGCCAGCAGCTCGGGGGGTGACGAGCAGTACTTC

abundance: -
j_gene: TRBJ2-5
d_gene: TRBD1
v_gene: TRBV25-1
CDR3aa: CASMGTAFQETQYF
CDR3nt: TGTGCCAGCATGGGGACAGCCTTCCAAGAGACCCAGTACTTC

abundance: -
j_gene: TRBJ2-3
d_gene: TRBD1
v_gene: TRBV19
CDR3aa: CASSDHRGNIADTQYF
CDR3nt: TGTGCCAGTAGTGACCACAGGGGGAATATCGCAGATACGCAGTATTTT

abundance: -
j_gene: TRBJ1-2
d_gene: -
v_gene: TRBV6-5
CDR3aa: CASTGGAGTNYGYTF
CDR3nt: TGTGCCAGCACCGGAGGGGCAGGGACTAACTATGGCTACACCTTC

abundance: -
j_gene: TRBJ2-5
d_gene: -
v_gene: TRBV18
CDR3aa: CASSTGLQETQYF
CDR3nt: TGTGCCAGCTCAACGGGACTCCAAGAGACCCAGTACTTC

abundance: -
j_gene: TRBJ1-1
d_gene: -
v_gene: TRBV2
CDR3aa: CASRSEMNTEAFF
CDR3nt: TGTGCCAGCAGGTCAGAAATGAACACTGAAGCTTTCTTT

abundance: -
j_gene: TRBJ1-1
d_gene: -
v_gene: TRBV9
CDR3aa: CASSVVRGIVGTEAFF
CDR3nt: TGTGCCAGCAGCGTAGTAAGGGGCATCGTAGGCACTGAAGCTTTCTTT

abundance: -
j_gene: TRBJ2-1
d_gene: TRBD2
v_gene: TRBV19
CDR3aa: CASSPRGGSEHEQFF
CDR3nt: TGTGCCAGTAGTCCTCGGGGAGGGTCGGAACATGAGCAGTTCTTC

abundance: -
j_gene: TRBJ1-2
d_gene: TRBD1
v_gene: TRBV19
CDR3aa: CASSVRSTGANYGYTF
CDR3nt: TGTGCCAGTAGTGTCCGGTCGACAGGGGCCAACTATGGCTACACCTTC

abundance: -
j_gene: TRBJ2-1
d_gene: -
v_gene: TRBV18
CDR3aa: CASSPQNNNNEQFF
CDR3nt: TGTGCCAGCTCACCACAAAATAACAACAATGAGCAGTTCTTC

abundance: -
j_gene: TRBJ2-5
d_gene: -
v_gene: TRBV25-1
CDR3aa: CASNKAGETQYF
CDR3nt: TGTGCCAGCAATAAAGCGGGAGAGACCCAGTACTTC

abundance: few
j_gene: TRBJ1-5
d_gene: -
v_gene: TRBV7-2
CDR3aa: CASSLETSYSNQPQHF
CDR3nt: TGTGCCAGCAGCTTAGAGACAAGCTATAGCAATCAGCCCCAGCATTTT

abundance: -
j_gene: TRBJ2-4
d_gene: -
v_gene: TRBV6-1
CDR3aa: CASRMELQEYF
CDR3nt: TGTGCCAGCAGGATGGAATTACAGGAGTACTTC

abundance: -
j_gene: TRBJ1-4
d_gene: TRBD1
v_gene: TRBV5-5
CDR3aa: CASSSPGQGAGNEKLFF
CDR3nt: TGTGCCAGCAGCTCACCGGGACAGGGGGCCGGTAATGAAAAACTGTTTTTT